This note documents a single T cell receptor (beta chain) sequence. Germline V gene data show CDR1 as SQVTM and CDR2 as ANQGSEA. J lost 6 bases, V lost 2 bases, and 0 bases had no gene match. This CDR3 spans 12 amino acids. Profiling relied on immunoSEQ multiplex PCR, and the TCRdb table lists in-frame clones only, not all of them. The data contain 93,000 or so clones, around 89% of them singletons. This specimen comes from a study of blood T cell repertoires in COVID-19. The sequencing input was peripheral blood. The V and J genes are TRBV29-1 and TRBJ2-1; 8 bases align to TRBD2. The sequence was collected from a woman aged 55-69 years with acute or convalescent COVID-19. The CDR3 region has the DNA TGCAGCGTTGAAACTAGCGGCAATGAGCAGTTCTTC. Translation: CSVETSGNEQFF.